This T cell receptor (beta chain) was captured in a study of molecular identifiers for immune sequencing clone quantification. Isolation of naive CD8 T cells was achieved by sorting on a CD8+CD4-CCR7+CD45RA+ phenotype. In preparing bulk TCR libraries, previously described methods and listed TCR primers were used. TCRdb re-called the PCR reads with MiXCR, one entry per CDR3 protein. The sample has 90,000 to 120,000 distinct CDR3 sequences; 36% are singletons. Broader study findings: Investigators reportedly could detect spiked Jurkat TCR RNA from one cell among one million naive cells. Beyond 20 RNA copies, clones held over 97% of effector molecules, compared with under 1% in naive cells.

Concerning this clonotype: Its cognate antigen is unknown. A read error may produce the germline difference seen at one junction end.

Germline CDR1 LNHDA, CDR2 SQIVND (reference sequence). The CDR3 is 16 residues long. This receptor was identified in a human donor in good health. Some libraries in this study had Jurkat cell RNA spiked in. Source material: naive CD8+ T cells from blood, with Jurkat cell RNA spiked in. The subset was: FACS-sorted CD8+CD4-CCR7+CD45RA+ naive T cells. The V call is TRBV19, the J call TRBJ2-4, with TRBD2 as a possible D gene (6 bases). CDR3 bases: TGTGCCGGTAGTATCGTCGGAGGGACGGGCAAAAACATTCAGTACTTC. Its protein product is CAGSIVGGTGKNIQYF. The full variable domain, rest sourced from reference TRBV19 and TRBJ2-4, is DGGITQSPKYLFRKEGQNVTLSCEQNLNHDAMYWYRQDPGQGLRLIYYSQIVNDFQKGDIAEGYSVSREKKESFPLTVTSAQKNPTAFYLCAGSIVGGTGKNIQYFGAGTRLSVL.